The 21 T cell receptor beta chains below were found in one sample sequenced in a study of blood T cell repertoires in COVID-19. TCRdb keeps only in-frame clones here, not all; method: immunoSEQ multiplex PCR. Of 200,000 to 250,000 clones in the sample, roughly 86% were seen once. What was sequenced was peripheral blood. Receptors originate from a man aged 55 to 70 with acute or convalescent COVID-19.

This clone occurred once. This CDR3 is CASSPTPGQVEKLFF. The CDR3 bases are TGTGCCAGCAGCCCAACGCCTGGCCAAGTGGAAAAACTGTTTTTT. The chain joins TRBV4-2 to TRBJ1-4; D is uncertain. The V end was cut by 4 bases, the J end by 8 bases, with 17 bases between. Germline V lookup: CDR1 LGHNA, CDR2 YNFKEQ. The CDR3 is made up of 15 amino acids.

CDR3 sequence: CATGGSGTYEQYF. As DNA, the CDR3 is TGTGCCACCGGAGGGTCGGGGACCTACGAGCAGTACTTC. The rearrangement joins TRBV24-1 to TRBJ2-7; maybe TRBD2 (6 bases). V was shortened by 9 bases and J by 2 bases, with 13 bases between the two germline ends. Germline loops: CDR1 KGHDR, CDR2 SFDVKD. This CDR3 region has 13 residues.

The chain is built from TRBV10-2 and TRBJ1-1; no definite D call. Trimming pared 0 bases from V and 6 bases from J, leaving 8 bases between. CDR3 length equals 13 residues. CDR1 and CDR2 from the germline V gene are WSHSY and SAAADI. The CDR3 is CASSESTGSEAFF. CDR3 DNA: TGCGCCAGCAGTGAGTCGACCGGGTCTGAAGCTTTCTTT.

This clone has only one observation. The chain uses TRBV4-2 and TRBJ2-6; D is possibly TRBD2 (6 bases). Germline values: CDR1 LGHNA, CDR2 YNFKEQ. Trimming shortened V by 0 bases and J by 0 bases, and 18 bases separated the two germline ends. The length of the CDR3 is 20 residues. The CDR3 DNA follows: TGTGCCAGCAGCCAAGACACGCCCGGGGACTTGAGCTCTGGGGCCAACGTCCTGACTTTC. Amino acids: CASSQDTPGDLSSGANVLTF.

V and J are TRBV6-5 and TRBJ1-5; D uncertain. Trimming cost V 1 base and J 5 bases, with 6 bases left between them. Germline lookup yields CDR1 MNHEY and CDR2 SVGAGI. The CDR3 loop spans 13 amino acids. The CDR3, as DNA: TGTGCCAGCAGTTACTTGGCAGATCAGCCCCAGCATTTT. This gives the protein CASSYLADQPQHF.

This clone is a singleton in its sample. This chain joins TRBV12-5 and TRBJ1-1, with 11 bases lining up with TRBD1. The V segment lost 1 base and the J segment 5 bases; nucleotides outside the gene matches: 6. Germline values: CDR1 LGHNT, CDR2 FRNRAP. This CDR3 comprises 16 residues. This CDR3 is CASGLARTGGRTEAFF. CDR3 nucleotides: TGTGCTAGTGGTTTGGCCAGGACAGGGGGCAGGACTGAAGCTTTCTTT.

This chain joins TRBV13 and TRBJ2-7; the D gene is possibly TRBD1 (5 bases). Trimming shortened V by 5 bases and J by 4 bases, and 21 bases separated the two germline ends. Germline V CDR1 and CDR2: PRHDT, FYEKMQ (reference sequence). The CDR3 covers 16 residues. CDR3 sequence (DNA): TGTGCCAGCAGCCAAAAGTCGGGCAGGGCGACATACGAGCAGTACTTC. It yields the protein CASSQKSGRATYEQYF.

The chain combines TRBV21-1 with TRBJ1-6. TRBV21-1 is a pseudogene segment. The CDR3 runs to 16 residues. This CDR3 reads CASSPPFGGGDSPLHF. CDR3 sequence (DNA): TGTGCCAGCAGCCCCCCCTTTGGGGGGGGCGATTCACCCCTCCACTTT.

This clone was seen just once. The CDR3 loop is CASSRDRDPNTEAFF. The DNA of the CDR3 is TGTGCCAGTAGTAGGGACAGGGACCCGAACACTGAAGCTTTCTTT. V and J are TRBV19 and TRBJ1-1; the match to TRBD1 covers 9 bases. Germline V lookup: CDR1 LNHDA, CDR2 SQIVND (reference sequence). The CDR3 contains 15 residues. After removal of 4 bases from V and 1 base from J, the junction contained 4 bases not matched to a gene.

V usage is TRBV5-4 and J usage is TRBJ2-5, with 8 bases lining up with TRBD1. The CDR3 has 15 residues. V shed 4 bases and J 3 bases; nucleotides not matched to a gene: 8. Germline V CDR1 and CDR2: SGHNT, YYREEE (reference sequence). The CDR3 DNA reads TGTGCCAGCAGCCCCAACCCGACAGGGGAAGAGACCCAGTACTTC. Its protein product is CASSPNPTGEETQYF. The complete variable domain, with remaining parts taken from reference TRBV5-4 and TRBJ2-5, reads ETGVTQSPTHLIKTRGQQVTLRCSSQSGHNTVSWYQQALGQGPQFIFQYYREEENGRGNFPPRFSGLQFPNYSSELNVNALELDDSALYLCASSPNPTGEETQYFGPGTRLLVL.

This CDR3 is CASSPGGQSKNIQYF. In nucleotides, the CDR3 is TGCGCCAGCAGCCCCGGCGGGCAGTCCAAAAACATTCAGTACTTC. This rearrangement joins TRBV5-1 to TRBJ2-4; weak D call: TRBD2 (5 bases). The CDR3 loop spans 15 amino acids. V lost 4 bases and J lost 2, with 13 bases in between. CDR1 and CDR2 from the germline V gene are SGHRS and YFSETQ.

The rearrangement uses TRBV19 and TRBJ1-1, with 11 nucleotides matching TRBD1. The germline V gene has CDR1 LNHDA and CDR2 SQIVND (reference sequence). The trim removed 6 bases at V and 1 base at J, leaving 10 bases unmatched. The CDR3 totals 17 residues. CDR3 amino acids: CASRTRTGGFWNTEAFF. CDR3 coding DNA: TGTGCCAGTAGAACGAGGACAGGGGGCTTTTGGAACACTGAAGCTTTCTTT.

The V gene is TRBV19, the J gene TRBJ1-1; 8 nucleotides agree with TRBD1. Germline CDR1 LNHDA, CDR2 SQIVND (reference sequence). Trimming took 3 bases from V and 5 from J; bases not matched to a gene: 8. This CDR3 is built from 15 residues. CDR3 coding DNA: TGTGCCAGTAGTATCCCCAGGGGGCTGAGGACTGAAGCTTTCTTT. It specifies CASSIPRGLRTEAFF.

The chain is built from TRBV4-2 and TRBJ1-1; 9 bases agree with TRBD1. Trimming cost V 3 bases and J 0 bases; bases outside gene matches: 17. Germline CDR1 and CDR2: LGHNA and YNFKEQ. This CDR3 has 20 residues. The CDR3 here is CASSHPVVGQGSTMNTEAFF. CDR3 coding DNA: TGTGCCAGCAGCCACCCGGTCGTGGGACAGGGATCGACAATGAACACTGAAGCTTTCTTT.

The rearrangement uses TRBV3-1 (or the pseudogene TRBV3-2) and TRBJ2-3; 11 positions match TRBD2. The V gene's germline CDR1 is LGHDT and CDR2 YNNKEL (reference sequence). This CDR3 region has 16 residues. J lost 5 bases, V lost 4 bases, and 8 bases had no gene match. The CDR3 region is CASSPLAGGRGDTQYF. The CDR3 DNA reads TGTGCCAGCAGCCCCTTAGCGGGGGGGCGGGGAGATACGCAGTATTTT.

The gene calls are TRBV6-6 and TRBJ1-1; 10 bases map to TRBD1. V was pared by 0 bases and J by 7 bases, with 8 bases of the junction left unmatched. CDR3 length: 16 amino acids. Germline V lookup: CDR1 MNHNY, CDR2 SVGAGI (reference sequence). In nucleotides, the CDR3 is TGTGCCAGCAGTTACTCATTCGGGACAGGGGTCAATGAAGCTTTCTTT. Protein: CASSYSFGTGVNEAFF.

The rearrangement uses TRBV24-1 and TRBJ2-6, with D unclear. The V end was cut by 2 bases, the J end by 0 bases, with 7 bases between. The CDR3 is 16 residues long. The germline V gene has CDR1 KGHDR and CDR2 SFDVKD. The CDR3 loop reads CATSDSALSGANVLTF. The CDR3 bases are TGTGCCACCAGTGATTCTGCACTCTCTGGGGCCAACGTCCTGACTTTC.

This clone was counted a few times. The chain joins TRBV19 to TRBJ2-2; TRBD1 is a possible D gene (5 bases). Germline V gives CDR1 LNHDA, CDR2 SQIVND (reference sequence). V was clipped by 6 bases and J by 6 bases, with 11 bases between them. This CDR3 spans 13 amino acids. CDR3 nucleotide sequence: TGTGCCAGTAGGCAGGGAATGGCCGGGGAGCTGTTTTTT. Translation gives CASRQGMAGELFF.

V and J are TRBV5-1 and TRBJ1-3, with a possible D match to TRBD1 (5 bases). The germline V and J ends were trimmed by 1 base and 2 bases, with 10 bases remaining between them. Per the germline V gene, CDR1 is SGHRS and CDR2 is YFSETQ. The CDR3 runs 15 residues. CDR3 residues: CASSLSSGTGNTIYF. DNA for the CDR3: TGCGCCAGCAGCTTGTCTTCAGGGACTGGAAACACCATATATTTT.

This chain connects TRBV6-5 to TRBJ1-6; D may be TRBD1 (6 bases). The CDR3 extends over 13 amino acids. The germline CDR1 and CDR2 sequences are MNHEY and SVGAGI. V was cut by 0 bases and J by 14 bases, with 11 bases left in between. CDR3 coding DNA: TGTGCCAGCAGTTACTCGAACAGGGTGGCCCTCCACTTT. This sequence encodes CASSYSNRVALHF.

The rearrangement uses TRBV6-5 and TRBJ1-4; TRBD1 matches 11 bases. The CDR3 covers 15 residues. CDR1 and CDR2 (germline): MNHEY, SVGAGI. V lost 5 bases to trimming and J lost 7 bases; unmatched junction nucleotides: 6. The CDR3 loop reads CASSTGTGGSEKLFF. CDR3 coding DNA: TGTGCCAGCAGTACGGGGACAGGGGGTTCTGAAAAACTGTTTTTT.